This is a list of T cell receptor beta chains from one sample in a study of PD-1 blockade in classical Hodgkin lymphoma. The data were produced by immunoSEQ multiplex PCR, yet TCRdb's version contains in-frame clones alone and is incomplete. The repertoire includes tens of thousands of clones, around 82% of them detected once, and roughly 22% sits in the top ten. The sequenced sample was peripheral blood mononuclear cells (PBMCs), obtained before the second cycle of nivolumab. All receptors come from a human donor with classical Hodgkin lymphoma. Both conserved end residues are part of each CDR3. The D gene is left open where the match is weak. Size is stated for part of the rows, as once, few or many counts, or as a class when the clone is expanded.

d_call j_call clone_size v_call cdr3_nt cdr3_aa
- TRBJ2-5 - TRBV5-6 TGTGCCAGCAGCCTTGGACAGAGGGTGACCCAGTACTTC CASSLGQRVTQYF
TRBD2 TRBJ2-7 once TRBV5-1 TGCGCCAGCAGCTTGGCGGGAGGGTCTTACTACGAGCAGTACTTC CASSLAGGSYYEQYF
TRBD2 TRBJ2-3 - TRBV4-1 TGCGCCAGCAGCCAGGGAACTAGCGGGAGAACAGATACGCAGTATTTT CASSQGTSGRTDTQYF
- TRBJ1-2 few TRBV6-5 TGTGCCAGCAGTTACTCCCCGGAGACAGGCTATGGCTACACCTTC CASSYSPETGYGYTF
- TRBJ1-4 - TRBV4-3 TGCGCCAGCAGCCAAGATCCGGCCAGTGCCAATGAAAAACTGTTTTTT CASSQDPASANEKLFF
TRBD1 TRBJ1-4 - TRBV7-2 TGTGCCAGCAGACTTAGAGACAGGGGCGAAGAAAAACTGTTTTTT CASRLRDRGEEKLFF
- TRBJ1-1 few TRBV30 TGTGCCTGGGACAGAGAGAACACTGAAGCTTTCTTT CAWDRENTEAFF
- TRBJ1-5 - TRBV6-6 TGTGCCAGCACCCCTGAAGGTCAGCCCCAGCATTTT CASTPEGQPQHF
- TRBJ2-2 - TRBV10-3 TGTGCCATCAGTGATCCCCCGGGCGTCGCGAACACCGGGGAGCTGTTTTTT CAISDPPGVANTGELFF
- TRBJ1-2 - TRBV28 TGTGCCAGCAGGCCCGTTTCTAACTATGGCTACACCTTC CASRPVSNYGYTF
- TRBJ1-2 - TRBV27 TGTGCCAGCACCAGAGCAGGGCAGGCCTATGGCTACACCTTC CASTRAGQAYGYTF
TRBD2 TRBJ2-2 - TRBV14 TGTGCCAGCAGCCAAGTAACTAGCGGCTGGAACACCGGGGAGCTGTTTTTT CASSQVTSGWNTGELFF
- TRBJ2-3 - TRBV9 TGTGCCAGCAGCGTAGCGGGAAAGTCGGCAGATACGCAGTATTTT CASSVAGKSADTQYF
- TRBJ2-7 - TRBV11-3 TGTGCCAGCAGGGGGGTCGGGCTTCACGAGCAGTACTTC CASRGVGLHEQYF
- TRBJ1-1 - TRBV10-3 TGTGCCATCAGTGCTCAGGGTTTGGTCGCTTTCTTT CAISAQGLVAFF
- TRBJ1-5 - TRBV15 TGTGCCACCAGCAGCCGTACGGGGGGGCTTCAGCCCCAGCATTTT CATSSRTGGLQPQHF
- TRBJ2-5 - TRBV6-5 TGTGCCAGCAGCCCGGGACTCTCGCTGACAGAGACCCAGTACTTC CASSPGLSLTETQYF
TRBD2 TRBJ2-1 - TRBV19 TGTGCCAGTACCTTGACTAGCGGGAGACTGGGCAATGAGCAGTTCTTC CASTLTSGRLGNEQFF
- TRBJ2-7 - TRBV19 TGTGCCAGTAGCACTCTCCGACGGGGCCTCCACGAGCAGTACTTC CASSTLRRGLHEQYF
- TRBJ1-3 few TRBV10-3 TGTGCCATCAGTACGGACGCGGGAAACACCATATATTTT CAISTDAGNTIYF
- TRBJ2-7 few TRBV27 TGTGCCAGGTTTCGAATTGAGGACGAGCAGTACTTC CARFRIEDEQYF
- TRBJ1-1 - TRBV19 TGTGCCAGTAGTATCCCCCCAGGGTGGGGGATCACTGAAGCTTTCTTT CASSIPPGWGITEAFF
- TRBJ2-1 - TRBV5-1 TGCGCCAGCAGCTTGGACCCAGGCTCCTACAATGAGCAGTTCTTC CASSLDPGSYNEQFF
- TRBJ2-2 - TRBV4-1 TGCGCCAGCAGCCAAGTAGGGGGTACCGGGGAGCTGTTTTTT CASSQVGGTGELFF
- TRBJ1-3 few TRBV19 TGTGCCAGTAGTACAAACTTAGCCTCTGGAAACACCATATATTTT CASSTNLASGNTIYF
TRBD2 TRBJ2-1 - TRBV25-1 TGTGCCAGCAGTGAGGCTAGCGGGAGCCTTTACAATGAGCAGTTCTTC CASSEASGSLYNEQFF
TRBD2 TRBJ2-7 - TRBV30 TGTGCCTGGAGTGGGGAGGGCGAGCAGTACTTC CAWSGEGEQYF
TRBD1 TRBJ2-6 few TRBV5-4 TGTGCCAGCAGCATCCAGGGGGTTGGGGCCAACGTCCTGACTTTC CASSIQGVGANVLTF
TRBD1 TRBJ2-1 - TRBV5-6 TGTGCCAGCAGCTCATACAGGGGGAATGAGCAGTTCTTC CASSSYRGNEQFF
TRBD2 TRBJ2-7 - TRBV5-5 TGTGCCAGCAGCCGAAGCGTAGATATAGCGGGAGAGGACGAGCAGTACTTC CASSRSVDIAGEDEQYF
TRBD1 TRBJ1-2 - TRBV6-5 TGTGCCAGCAGTCTACTGGACAGGGCGGGAGGCTACACCTTC CASSLLDRAGGYTF
- TRBJ2-5 - TRBV18 TGTGCCAGCTCATCGTTGTCGGGAGAGACCCAGTACTTC CASSSLSGETQYF
- TRBJ2-3 few TRBV27 TGTGCCAGCACGCCGGAGGGCAGCACAGATACGCAGTATTTT CASTPEGSTDTQYF
- TRBJ1-2 - TRBV14 TGTGCCAGCAGCCGGCCGTGTCTCTATGGCTACACCTTC CASSRPCLYGYTF
TRBD2 TRBJ2-4 - TRBV11-3 TGTGCCAGCAGCTTCCCTAGCGGGGGCAAAAACATTCAGTACTTC CASSFPSGGKNIQYF
- TRBJ2-1 - TRBV5-1 TGCGCCAGCAGCTTGGACGTCCCCTCCTATTACAATGAGCAGTTCTTC CASSLDVPSYYNEQFF
- TRBJ1-2 - TRBV9 TGTGCCAGCAGCGCGCCTTCCCAGGGCGTCTATAGCTATGGCTACACCTTC CASSAPSQGVYSYGYTF
TRBD2 TRBJ2-7 - TRBV6-1 TGTGCCAGCATCTGGACTAGCGGATCCTACGAGCAGTACTTC CASIWTSGSYEQYF
TRBD2 TRBJ2-2 - TRBV28 TGTGCCAGCAGCCCACTAGCGGGGGGGCTCACCGGGGAGCTGTTTTTT CASSPLAGGLTGELFF
- TRBJ2-2 - TRBV7-8 TGTGCCAGCAGCTTCGCCCCTGAGGGGGCCGGGGAGCTGTTTTTT CASSFAPEGAGELFF
- TRBJ1-1 - TRBV28 TGTGCCAGCGCCGAGAACACTGAAGCTTTCTTT CASAENTEAFF
- TRBJ1-3 - TRBV11-1 TGTGCCAGCAGCCTCAGCGTAGGGGTCCAGAGCTATTTT CASSLSVGVQSYF
TRBD1 TRBJ2-3 - TRBV5-4 TGTGCCAGCAGTTTGGACAGGGTAAGGAGCACAGATACGCAGTATTTT CASSLDRVRSTDTQYF
- TRBJ1-1 - TRBV7-8 TGTGCCAGCAGCCCGGACCTAGACGGGAACACTGAAGCTTTCTTT CASSPDLDGNTEAFF
- TRBJ2-6 - TRBV10-3 TGTGCCACCACGGCCAGCTCTGGGGCCAACGTCCTGACTTTC CATTASSGANVLTF
- TRBJ1-5 - TRBV27 TGTGCCAGCAGTTTAAGGGCCAATAGCAATCAGCCCCAGCATTTT CASSLRANSNQPQHF
- TRBJ1-1 - TRBV7-9 TGTGCCAGCAGCCGACGGGCAAACACTGAAGCTTTCTTT CASSRRANTEAFF
TRBD2 TRBJ2-3 - TRBV19 TGTGCCAGTACCCGGACTAGCGGGAATACAGATACGCAGTATTTT CASTRTSGNTDTQYF
- TRBJ2-7 - TRBV19 TGTGCCAGTAGTATGGCGGCGGCCTCGCTCTACGAGCAGTACTTC CASSMAAASLYEQYF
TRBD1 TRBJ2-7 - TRBV7-6 TGTGCCAGCAGCTTAGGGACAGGTGACTCCTACGAGCAGTACTTC CASSLGTGDSYEQYF
- TRBJ2-7 - TRBV5-4 TGTGCCAGCAGCTTTGGAGTGACCGCCTACGAGCAGTACTTC CASSFGVTAYEQYF
- TRBJ2-1 once TRBV6-5 TGTGCCAGCAGCCGACTGGAGGAGCAGTTCTTC CASSRLEEQFF
- TRBJ1-5 - TRBV19 TGTGCCAGTAGTATAAGGGTTGCCAGGCGTGTTGGCAATCAGCCCCAGCATTTT CASSIRVARRVGNQPQHF
- TRBJ1-1 - TRBV6-1 TGTGCCAGCAGTGACCTCCGACAGGACACTGAAGCTTTCTTT CASSDLRQDTEAFF
- TRBJ2-2 - TRBV5-5 TGTGCCAGCAGCCCGGGACATAACACCGGGGAGCTGTTTTTT CASSPGHNTGELFF
TRBD1 TRBJ1-5 once TRBV5-6 TGTGCCAGCAGTTTTCTACAGGGGAAAGGGCCCCAGCATTTT CASSFLQGKGPQHF
- TRBJ2-7 - TRBV9 TGTGCCAGCAGCGTAGATCTCGAGCAGTACTTC CASSVDLEQYF
- TRBJ1-2 - TRBV29-1 TGCAGCGTTCCCGACAACCCTGGAGGCTATGGCTACACCTTC CSVPDNPGGYGYTF
- TRBJ1-1 - TRBV9 TGTGCCAGCAGCGTAGATTGGGGCGGGAACACTGAAGCTTTCTTT CASSVDWGGNTEAFF
- TRBJ2-1 - TRBV27 TGTGCCAGCAGTTTAGTACCTAACAATGAGCAGTTCTTC CASSLVPNNEQFF